Listed below are T cell receptor beta chains from one sample, sequenced in a study of OX40 agonist ivuxolimab in advanced cancers. Profiled with immunoSEQ multiplex PCR; TCRdb holds only in-frame clones, not every one. Among about 48,000 clones listed, around 85% were seen once. The starting material was CD4+ or CD8+ T cells sorted from blood, obtained in a trial of the OX40 agonist ivuxolimab. Receptors originate from an adult with an advanced solid tumor such as melanoma, head and neck, liver or kidney cancer. Each CDR3 is given with its conserved first and last residue. D genes are given only for firm matches. For some rows the clone size is stated as once, few or many, or as a class when expanded; others skip it.

. | TRBJ2-3 | TRBV7-2 | TRBD2 | TGTGCCAGCAGCTTCTCCAGCGGGGTTAGCACAGATACGCAGTATTTT | CASSFSSGVSTDTQYF
. | TRBJ1-1 | TRBV10-3 | TRBD1 | TGTGCCATCAGACCAGGGGGCACTGAAGCTTTCTTT | CAIRPGGTEAFF
. | TRBJ2-7 | TRBV7-2 | . | TGTGCCAGCAGCTCGGGGGGCGTACGGTACGAGCAGTACTTC | CASSSGGVRYEQYF
. | TRBJ2-7 | TRBV18 | . | TGTGCCAGCTCACCTGAGAGAATAGGGTCCTACGAGCAGTACTTC | CASSPERIGSYEQYF
. | TRBJ2-3 | TRBV2 | . | TGTGCCAGCACATGGGGACCCACAGATACGCAGTATTTT | CASTWGPTDTQYF
. | TRBJ2-1 | TRBV7-2 | TRBD1 | TGTGCCAGCAGCCCAGGGACAGGGAGCTTCCATGAGCAGTTCTTC | CASSPGTGSFHEQFF
. | TRBJ2-5 | TRBV2 | TRBD2 | TGTGCCAGCAGGGCCAGACTAGCGGGAGTGCAAGAGACCCAGTACTTC | CASRARLAGVQETQYF
few | TRBJ2-1 | TRBV29-1 | . | TGCAGCGTTGAACAGCGGAACAATGAGCAGTTCTTC | CSVEQRNNEQFF
. | TRBJ1-5 | TRBV5-1 | TRBD1 | TGCGCCAGCAGCTTGATGGGACAGGACCAGCCCCAGCATTTT | CASSLMGQDQPQHF
. | TRBJ2-6 | TRBV7-3 | . | TGTGCCAGCAGCTTAATGGGCACCAGGGCGTCTGGGGCCAACGTCCTGACTTTC | CASSLMGTRASGANVLTF
once | TRBJ2-1 | TRBV7-3 | . | TGTGCCAGCAGCCCTGTGGGGGGCTACAATGAGCAGTTCTTC | CASSPVGGYNEQFF
. | TRBJ1-2 | TRBV2 | TRBD1 | TGTGCCATCTGGGACAGGGGATATGGCTACACCTTC | CAIWDRGYGYTF
once | TRBJ1-3 | TRBV6-6 | TRBD1 | TGTGCCAGCAGTTACCCGGGACAGAGCGGAGGCACCATATATTTT | CASSYPGQSGGTIYF
few | TRBJ1-4 | TRBV5-1 | TRBD1 | TGCGCCAGCAGCTTAGGGGACAGAGGAAGGGAAAAACTGTTTTTT | CASSLGDRGREKLFF
medium-sized | TRBJ1-3 | TRBV7-9 | TRBD1 | TGTGCCAGCAGGTTTGGACAGGGGGAAAACACCATATATTTT | CASRFGQGENTIYF
. | TRBJ2-1 | TRBV9 | TRBD2 | TGTGCCAGCAGCGATCGCGGGGGGGCTCGTTCCTACAATGAGCAGTTCTTC | CASSDRGGARSYNEQFF
few | TRBJ1-3 | TRBV4-1 | . | TGCGCCAGCAGCCACCTTGGAAACACCATATATTTT | CASSHLGNTIYF
. | TRBJ1-4 | TRBV27 | . | TGTGCCAGCAGTTCGTCAGGGTCGACTTATGAAAAACTGTTTTTT | CASSSSGSTYEKLFF
. | TRBJ1-1 | TRBV29-1 | . | TGCAGCGTCGACAAGGAAGCTTTCTTT | CSVDKEAFF
. | TRBJ1-4 | TRBV4-3 | TRBD1 | TGCGCCAGCAGCCAGGCCCGGGGACAGGGCCATGAAAAACTGTTTTTT | CASSQARGQGHEKLFF
few | TRBJ2-3 | TRBV7-9 | . | TGTGCCAGCAGCCGGAGGACAGATACGCAGTATTTT | CASSRRTDTQYF
. | TRBJ1-2 | TRBV5-1 | TRBD1 | TGCGCCAGCAGCTTGGGGACAGGGGGCTATGGCTACACCTTC | CASSLGTGGYGYTF
. | TRBJ2-1 | TRBV27 | TRBD2 | TGTGCCAGCAGTGGGACTAGCGGGGGGGCCTACAATGAGCAGTTCTTC | CASSGTSGGAYNEQFF
. | TRBJ1-1 | TRBV25-1 | . | TGTGCCAGCAGTCCGGGACTTAACACTGAAGCTTTCTTT | CASSPGLNTEAFF
once | TRBJ2-2 | TRBV6-5 | . | TGTGCCAGCTCGTCGGGGGCTTTGCACACCGGGGAGCTGTTTTTT | CASSSGALHTGELFF
. | TRBJ2-7 | TRBV19 | . | TGTGCCAGTAGCCCATCCGGGACAGCGGGGTCCTACGAGCAGTACTTC | CASSPSGTAGSYEQYF
. | TRBJ2-3 | TRBV27 | . | TGTGCCAGCAGTTTACAAGATACGCAGTATTTT | CASSLQDTQYF
. | TRBJ2-7 | TRBV2 | TRBD1 | TGTGCCAGCAGTGGGGACAGGACGAGCTCCTACGAGCAGTACTTC | CASSGDRTSSYEQYF
. | TRBJ2-7 | TRBV30 | TRBD1 | TGTGCCTGGGGGACAGGGGGCTACGAGCAGTACTTC | CAWGTGGYEQYF
. | TRBJ1-3 | TRBV5-1 | . | TGCGCCAGCAGCTTGGGGGGCCCGAGAAGAGGAAACACCATATATTTT | CASSLGGPRRGNTIYF
. | TRBJ2-3 | TRBV14 | . | TGTGCCAGCAGTTCCACAGATACGCAGTATTTT | CASSSTDTQYF
once | TRBJ2-5 | TRBV5-1 | TRBD1 | TGCGCCTCAAGTCCAGGGGGCATACAAGAGACCCAGTACTTC | CASSPGGIQETQYF
. | TRBJ2-1 | TRBV6-5 | . | TGTGCCAGCAGTTACGGAACCCTCCCATCCTACAATGAGCAGTTCTTC | CASSYGTLPSYNEQFF
. | TRBJ1-2 | TRBV7-7 | . | TGTGCTAGCAGCCCCCTAAGGGGGTCGGAAGGCTACACCTTC | CASSPLRGSEGYTF
. | TRBJ1-4 | TRBV28 | . | TGTGCCAGCAGCCGGACAATGCCGCGTGGAAAACTGTTTTTT | CASSRTMPRGKLFF
. | TRBJ1-5 | TRBV4-2 | . | TGTGCCAGCAGCCAAGTAGGAGGGACGGGCAATCAGCCCCAGCATTTT | CASSQVGGTGNQPQHF
. | TRBJ1-6 | TRBV6-1 | . | TGTGCCAGCAGTGCACAGGGACCACCCCTCCACTTT | CASSAQGPPLHF
few | TRBJ2-3 | TRBV29-1 | . | TGCAGCATGGGACGCGCAACAGATACGCAGTATTTT | CSMGRATDTQYF
. | TRBJ1-6 | TRBV9 | TRBD1 | TGTGCCAGCAGCGTAGAGGTGACAGGGCGTCAACCCCTCCACTTT | CASSVEVTGRQPLHF
few | TRBJ2-7 | TRBV6-6 | . | TGTGCCAGCAGACCTAGAGAGTCCAGGGAGCAGTACTTC | CASRPRESREQYF
. | TRBJ2-7 | TRBV5-4 | . | TGTGCCAGCAGCCCGGTGGGGGCTGGGTTGTACGAGCAGTACTTC | CASSPVGAGLYEQYF
. | TRBJ2-5 | TRBV7-2 | . | TGTGCCAGCACCCAGGGGTATGGAGAGACCCAGTACTTC | CASTQGYGETQYF
. | TRBJ2-1 | TRBV4-3 | TRBD1 | TGCGCCAGCAGCCGACGAACGCTCACCGGGACAGGGTCAAACAATGAGCAGTTCTTC | CASSRRTLTGTGSNNEQFF
. | TRBJ2-3 | TRBV5-1 | TRBD2 | TGCGCCAGCACGAGGGGAGGGACAGATACGCAGTATTTT | CASTRGGTDTQYF
. | TRBJ1-5 | TRBV11-3 | TRBD1 | TGTGCCAGCAGCTTCCCGACAGGGGGCGACCAGCCCCAGCATTTT | CASSFPTGGDQPQHF
. | TRBJ2-5 | TRBV7-8 | . | TGTGCCACCCAACAAGAGACCCAGTACTTC | CATQQETQYF
few | TRBJ2-6 | TRBV7-2 | . | TGTGCCAGCAGCCCGGCCTTTTCTGGGGCCAACGTCCTGACTTTC | CASSPAFSGANVLTF
. | TRBJ2-4 | TRBV5-8 | . | TGTGCCAGCAGCTTGGTAGTGGGAATTGCCAAAAACATTCAGTACTTC | CASSLVVGIAKNIQYF
. | TRBJ2-7 | TRBV6-1 | TRBD1 | TGTGCCAGCAGTGACTGGACAGGGGGCTTCGGGGAGCAGTACTTC | CASSDWTGGFGEQYF
. | TRBJ2-3 | TRBV25-1 | TRBD1 | TGTGCCAGCAGTGAAGCCGGGACAGGGTTTACAGATACGCAGTATTTT | CASSEAGTGFTDTQYF
. | TRBJ2-5 | TRBV7-2 | TRBD2 | TGTGCCAGCAGCTTGTCGGATAGCGGGGGAAAAGAGACCCAGTACTTC | CASSLSDSGGKETQYF
. | TRBJ2-7 | TRBV6-6 | . | TGTGCCAGCAGTTACTATCCGGGGGAAAGCTCCTACGAGCAGTACTTC | CASSYYPGESSYEQYF
few | TRBJ2-3 | TRBV19 | TRBD2 | TGTGCCAGTAGTGCACGACTAGCGGGCCGCACAGATACGCAGTATTTT | CASSARLAGRTDTQYF
few | TRBJ2-4 | TRBV18 | . | TGTGCCAGCTCACCGGCCAGATTTGCCAAAAACATTCAGTACTTC | CASSPARFAKNIQYF
. | TRBJ2-1 | TRBV29-1 | TRBD2 | TGCAGCGTGCTCATACTCGCCAGGGCTAGCGGGAGGGCCGGGGAGCAGTTCTTC | CSVLILARASGRAGEQFF